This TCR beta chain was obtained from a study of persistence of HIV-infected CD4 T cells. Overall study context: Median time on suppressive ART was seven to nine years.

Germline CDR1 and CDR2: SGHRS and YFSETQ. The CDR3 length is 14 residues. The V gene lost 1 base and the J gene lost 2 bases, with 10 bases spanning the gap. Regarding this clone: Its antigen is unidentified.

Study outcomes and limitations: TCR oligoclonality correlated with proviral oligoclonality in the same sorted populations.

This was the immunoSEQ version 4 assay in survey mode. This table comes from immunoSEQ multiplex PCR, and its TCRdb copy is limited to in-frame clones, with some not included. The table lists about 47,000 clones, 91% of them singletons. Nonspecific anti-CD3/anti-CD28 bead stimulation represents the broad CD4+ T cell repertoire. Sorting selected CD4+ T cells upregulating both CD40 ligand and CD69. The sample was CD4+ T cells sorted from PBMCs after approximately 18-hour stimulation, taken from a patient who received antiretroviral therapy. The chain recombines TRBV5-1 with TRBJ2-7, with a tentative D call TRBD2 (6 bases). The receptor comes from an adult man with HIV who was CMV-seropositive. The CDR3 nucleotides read TGCGCCAGCAGCTTGTCTGCGGGACCCTACGAGCAGTACTTC. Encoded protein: CASSLSAGPYEQYF.